A single sample gave rise to the 13 T cell receptor beta chains below, sequenced in a study of GPR56 and killer-like receptors on CD4 memory cells. Cells were FACS-enriched into one of five CD4+ populations defined by killer cell lectin-like receptor and GPR56 expression. TCRdb reworked the reads into one entry per CDR3 protein, no DNA. The ten top clones account for about 5.2%, within a sample of some 2,000 distinct CDR3 sequences. The source material was memory CD4+ T cells from blood. The source is a human donor in good health.

This clonotype shows up as medium-sized by frequency. The genes are TRBV7-9 and TRBJ2-5; TCRdb lists TRBD1, though no DNA is available to test this call. Germline CDR1 is SEHNR and CDR2 is FQNEAQ (reference sequence). CDR3 length: 14 amino acids. CDR3 amino acids: CASRLGGAKETQYF.

Its frequency marks this clonotype as medium-sized. V gene TRBV7-9 combines with J gene TRBJ2-1; the D call of TRBD2 rests on TCRdb alone, since no DNA is present to check it. The CDR3 totals 17 residues. In germline, CDR1 is SEHNR, CDR2 FQNEAQ (reference sequence). The CDR3 loop reads CASSAGTSGRRANEQFF.

The rearrangement joins TRBV6-1 to TRBJ2-1; TCRdb outputs TRBD1, but without DNA this stays unchecked. This CDR3 is built from 14 residues. Looked up from germline, CDR1 is MNHNS and CDR2 is SASEGT. The CDR3: CASRVAGGVNEQFF.

Judged by frequency, this clonotype is large (0.1 to 1%). The V gene is TRBV6-6, the J gene TRBJ2-3. Germline values: CDR1 MNHNY, CDR2 SVGAGI (reference sequence). The CDR3 extends over 13 amino acids. CDR3 protein: CASSTSMQPTQYF.

This clonotype shows up as medium-sized by frequency. The CDR3 here is CASKGDLSYNSPLHF. The V call is TRBV19, the J call TRBJ1-6; TCRdb reports TRBD1, a call that lacks DNA to check it against. Per the germline V gene, CDR1 is LNHDA and CDR2 is SQIVND (reference sequence). The CDR3 has 15 residues.

This sequence joins TRBV28 and TRBJ1-4; the D call of TRBD1 rests on TCRdb alone, since no DNA is present to check it. This CDR3 spans 16 amino acids. Germline values: CDR1 MDHEN, CDR2 SYDVKM. The CDR3 loop reads CASRPLRGGPSEKLFF.

The chain carries TRBV5-5 and TRBJ1-5. Germline V lookup: CDR1 SGHKS, CDR2 YYEKEE (reference sequence). This CDR3 region has 15 residues. This CDR3 is CASSPLRASNQPQHF. Drawing the rest from reference TRBV5-5 and TRBJ1-5, the complete variable domain is DAGVTQSPTHLIKTRGQQVTLRCSPISGHKSVSWYQQVLGQGPQFIFQYYEKEERGRGNFPDRFSARQFPNYSSELNVNALLLGDSALYLCASSPLRASNQPQHFGDGTRLSIL.

The chain has TRBV9 and TRBJ2-1; TCRdb names TRBD2, which stays unverified in the absence of DNA. Looked up from germline, CDR1 is SGDLS and CDR2 is YYNGEE. The CDR3 loop spans 18 amino acids. This CDR3 reads CASSPLGNSGRSYNEQFF.

According to its frequency, this clonotype is medium-sized (0.01 to 0.1%). The rearrangement links TRBV7-9 to TRBJ1-5; the TCRdb D gene call, TRBD1, has no DNA to confirm it. This CDR3 contains 16 residues. Germline V gene data show CDR1 as SEHNR and CDR2 as FQNEAQ (reference sequence). This CDR3 is CASSSRTGVRSQPQHF.

This clonotype is deemed large (0.1 to 1%) by its frequency. The rearrangement links TRBV29-1 to TRBJ1-6; with no DNA, the TCRdb D assignment of TRBD1 cannot be verified. Germline CDR1 is SQVTM and CDR2 is ANQGSEA. The CDR3 is 13 amino acids. The CDR3 sequence is CSAQQGLDSPLHF.

Measured by frequency, this clonotype is large. The chain couples TRBV6-5 to TRBJ1-2; the D call of TRBD1 rests on TCRdb alone, since no DNA is present to check it. This CDR3 is 13 amino acids long. CDR1 MNHEY and CDR2 SVGAGI come from the germline V gene. The CDR3 sequence is CASRPRQGRGYTF.

The V call is TRBV2, the J call TRBJ2-1; TCRdb designates TRBD1, a call that cannot be tested without DNA. This CDR3 has 15 residues. CDR1 is SNHLY and CDR2 is FYNNEI in the germline V gene. The CDR3 region is CASRWGVMGFDEQFF. Variable domain in full (rest from reference TRBV2 and TRBJ2-1): EPEVTQTPSHQVTQMGQEVILRCVPISNHLYFYWYRQILGQKVEFLVSFYNNEISEKSEIFDDQFSVERPDGSNFTLKIRSTKLEDSAMYFCASRWGVMGFDEQFFGPGTRLTVL.

This clonotype is identified as medium-sized from frequency. V gene TRBV29-1 combines with J gene TRBJ1-5; TCRdb's D gene call, TRBD1, goes unchecked for lack of DNA. Germline V gene data show CDR1 as SQVTM and CDR2 as ANQGSEA. There are 13 residues in the CDR3. CDR3: CSVTGDPNQPQHF. Based on the CDR3 plus reference TRBV29-1 and TRBJ1-5, the full variable domain is SAVISQKPSRDICQRGTSLTIQCQVDSQVTMMFWYRQQPGQSLTLIATANQGSEATYESGFVIDKFPISRPNLTFSTLTVSNMSPEDSSIYLCSVTGDPNQPQHFGDGTRLSIL.